A selection of T cell receptor beta chains follows, all from one sample in a study of cytomegalovirus exposure and HLA in healthy donors. TCRdb keeps only in-frame clones here, not all; method: immunoSEQ multiplex PCR. This table holds roughly 76,000 clones, 86% found once. Sequencing was carried out using PBMCs. The receptor set was obtained from a woman in her twenties or thirties in good health and CMV-seronegative. Both conserved end residues are part of each CDR3. A D gene is named only where the DNA matches it firmly. For some rows the clone size is stated as once, few or many, or as a class when expanded; others skip it.

TRBD2	TRBV7-2	.	TRBJ2-2	TGTGCCAGCAGCCCCCGGGTAGCGGGAGTATCCGGGGAGCTGTTTTTT	CASSPRVAGVSGELFF
TRBD1	TRBV19	.	TRBJ2-5	TGTGCCAGTACGGACAGGGGGTTCCAAGAGACCCAGTACTTC	CASTDRGFQETQYF
TRBD2	TRBV7-8	.	TRBJ2-7	TGTGCCAGCAGCTTAGAGCTAGCGGGAAACGAGCAGTACTTC	CASSLELAGNEQYF
.	TRBV5-1	.	TRBJ2-1	TGCGCCAGCAGCGGATACGGACTTGACAATGAGCAGTTCTTC	CASSGYGLDNEQFF
.	TRBV7-2	.	TRBJ1-1	TGTGCCAGCAGCCCCTCACAGGGAAGAGACACTGAAGCTTTCTTT	CASSPSQGRDTEAFF
.	TRBV19	.	TRBJ2-5	TGTGCCAGTAGTAGGGGGGGCAGTCAAGAGACCCAGTACTTC	CASSRGGSQETQYF
.	TRBV6-6	once	TRBJ1-6	TGTGCCAGCAGTTACTCCGGCAGGGGCCGTAATTCACCCCTCCACTTT	CASSYSGRGRNSPLHF
.	TRBV30	.	TRBJ2-5	TGTGCCTGGAGTGGAGCTAGCAGAGAGACCCAGTACTTC	CAWSGASRETQYF
.	TRBV7-8	.	TRBJ2-5	TGTGCCAGCAGCTTAGAAGGGGGGGGGCGGAAGACCCAGTACTTC	CASSLEGGGRKTQYF
TRBD1	TRBV7-9	.	TRBJ1-4	TGTGCCAGCAGCCGGGACAGGGCTGAAAAACTGTTTTTT	CASSRDRAEKLFF
TRBD2	TRBV9	.	TRBJ2-1	TGTGCCAGCAGCGTAGGAGGGACTAGCGGGAGGCAAATCACCTCCTACAATGAGCAGTTCTTC	CASSVGGTSGRQITSYNEQFF
.	TRBV2	.	TRBJ2-2	TGTGCCAGCAGTGGTTACGGGGCCGGGGAGCTGTTTTTT	CASSGYGAGELFF
TRBD2	TRBV29-1	.	TRBJ2-3	TGCAGCGTTGAAGATCTTAGTAGCGGGAGCGCTAGCACAGATACGCAGTATTTT	CSVEDLSSGSASTDTQYF
TRBD2	TRBV4-3	.	TRBJ2-1	TGCGCCAGCAGCCGTTCCGGGACTAGCGGGTTTAGTGAGCAGTTCTTC	CASSRSGTSGFSEQFF
TRBD2	TRBV5-6	.	TRBJ2-7	TGTGCCAGCAGCTTGGTTGGGAGTAGCGGGGCCTACGAGCAGTACTTC	CASSLVGSSGAYEQYF
.	TRBV16	.	TRBJ2-1	TGTGCCAGCAGCCAATCTATCCCTTCCTACAATGAGCAGTTCTTC	CASSQSIPSYNEQFF
TRBD2	TRBV6-1	.	TRBJ2-1	TGTGCCAGTACGGGGACTAGCACCTACAATGAGCAGTTCTTC	CASTGTSTYNEQFF
TRBD2	TRBV19	.	TRBJ2-3	TGTGCCAGTAGCTGGACTAGCGGGAGTAGTACAGATACGCAGTATTTT	CASSWTSGSSTDTQYF
TRBD2	TRBV7-2	few	TRBJ2-7	TGTGCCAGCAGCTCCACTAGCGGCTACGAGCAGTACTTC	CASSSTSGYEQYF
.	TRBV9	once	TRBJ1-1	TGTGCCAGCAGCGTAGGAGGGCAGAACACTGAAGCTTTCTTT	CASSVGGQNTEAFF
.	TRBV11-3	.	TRBJ2-1	TGTGCCAGCAGCTACGGGATATCCAATGAGCAGTTCTTC	CASSYGISNEQFF
.	TRBV25-1	.	TRBJ2-2	TGTGCCAGCAGTGAATATCTGGAGGGGAGCCCCGGGGAGCTGTTTTTT	CASSEYLEGSPGELFF
.	TRBV19	.	TRBJ1-3	TGTGCCAGTAGTATCGACAGTCTCTTCTCTGGAAACACCATATATTTT	CASSIDSLFSGNTIYF
TRBD1	TRBV30	.	TRBJ1-6	TGTGCCTGGAGGGACAGGGGCTACTTTTATTCACCCCTCCACTTT	CAWRDRGYFYSPLHF
TRBD1	TRBV19	few	TRBJ1-3	TGTGCCAGTAGGGACAGGGGAGGAAACACCATATATTTT	CASRDRGGNTIYF
TRBD1	TRBV7-3	.	TRBJ2-7	TGTGCCAGCAGCTTAGGGACAGGGGCCTCCTACGAGCAGTACTTC	CASSLGTGASYEQYF
.	TRBV28	.	TRBJ2-3	TGTGCCAGCGAACACGGCAGGGGGGCAGATACGCAGTATTTT	CASEHGRGADTQYF
.	TRBV12-5	.	TRBJ2-7	TGTGCTAGTGGTTCCCGAACAGGGTTCACCTACGAGCAGTACTTC	CASGSRTGFTYEQYF
TRBD2	TRBV6-4	few	TRBJ2-1	TGTGCCAGCAGTGACGGACTAGCGGGAGGCAATGAGCAGTTCTTC	CASSDGLAGGNEQFF
.	TRBV19	.	TRBJ2-3	TGTGCCAGTAAAACTAGTGGGGATACGCAGTATTTT	CASKTSGDTQYF
.	TRBV19	.	TRBJ2-2	TGTGCCAGTAGTATAGGGGGAGGATATTCTGACACCGGGGAGCTGTTTTTT	CASSIGGGYSDTGELFF
.	TRBV28	.	TRBJ1-2	TGTGCCAGCAGTTTATCTGGCAGGGTGGGGGGCTACACCTTC	CASSLSGRVGGYTF
.	TRBV28	once	TRBJ1-2	TGTGCCAGCACCCCACGGGACTATGGCTACACCTTC	CASTPRDYGYTF
TRBD2	TRBV28	once	TRBJ2-3	TGTGCCAGCAGTTCACTTACTAGCGGACTATACACAGATACGCAGTATTTT	CASSSLTSGLYTDTQYF
TRBD2	TRBV5-1	once	TRBJ2-7	TGCGCCAGCAGCCTGGCAAGGGAGGGCTCCTACGAGCAGTACTTC	CASSLAREGSYEQYF
TRBD1	TRBV25-1	.	TRBJ2-7	TGTGCCTCGACAGGGCCCTCCTACGAGCAGTACTTC	CASTGPSYEQYF
TRBD2	TRBV5-4	.	TRBJ2-3	TGTGCCAGCAGCTCTAAGCGGGAGGGCGCAGATACGCAGTATTTT	CASSSKREGADTQYF
TRBD1	TRBV6-1	.	TRBJ2-1	TGTGCCAGCAGTGAATTTTGGAACAGGGGATCTTTGGGATACAATGAGCAGTTCTTC	CASSEFWNRGSLGYNEQFF
TRBD1	TRBV29-1	.	TRBJ1-2	TGCAGCGTTGAGACAGGGCTGCCTGGCTACACCTTC	CSVETGLPGYTF
TRBD2	TRBV19	.	TRBJ2-7	TGTGCCAGTAGTATGCGGGACTACCCCTACGAGCAGTACTTC	CASSMRDYPYEQYF
.	TRBV6-6	few	TRBJ2-2	TGTGCCGCCAGCCCCCGAGGGGGGGCGACCGGGGAGCTGTTTTTT	CAASPRGGATGELFF
.	TRBV11-2	.	TRBJ2-7	TGTGCCAGCAGCATTGGGACAATTGTAACCTACGAGCAGTACTTC	CASSIGTIVTYEQYF
TRBD1	TRBV7-9	.	TRBJ2-2	TGTGCCAGCAGCTCGGACAGGGCGAGCGGGGAGCTGTTTTTT	CASSSDRASGELFF
TRBD1	TRBV27	once	TRBJ2-3	TGTGCCAGCAGTTTCCCGACAGGGGGTGTAGATACGCAGTATTTT	CASSFPTGGVDTQYF
TRBD1	TRBV13	.	TRBJ2-1	TGTGCCAGCAGCTCGGGGACAGGACTGAGCTCCTACAATGAGCAGTTCTTC	CASSSGTGLSSYNEQFF
.	TRBV9	.	TRBJ1-4	TGTGCCAGCAGCGCGCATACAGGGACAACTAATGAAAAACTGTTTTTT	CASSAHTGTTNEKLFF
TRBD1	TRBV30	.	TRBJ2-7	TGTGCCTGGAGTGTCACCGGGACAGGTTCATTCGAGCAGTACTTC	CAWSVTGTGSFEQYF
TRBD1	TRBV13	.	TRBJ2-2	TGTGCCAGCAGCTGGCGGGGACAGGGTTTCACCGGGGAGCTGTTTTTT	CASSWRGQGFTGELFF
TRBD1	TRBV9	once	TRBJ2-3	TGTGCCAGCAGCCCGCCGGGACAGGCCAGCACAGATACGCAGTATTTT	CASSPPGQASTDTQYF
.	TRBV27	few	TRBJ2-7	TGTGCCAGCAGTTTACGTCCTAGCAGGTACGAGCAGTACTTC	CASSLRPSRYEQYF
.	TRBV6-5	.	TRBJ2-3	TGTGCCAGCAGCCCCTCCACAGATACGCAGTATTTT	CASSPSTDTQYF
.	TRBV9	once	TRBJ2-1	TGTGCCAGCAGCGTAGAGGGGGGGCTAGCTCCCTCCCGGAATGAGCAGTTCTTC	CASSVEGGLAPSRNEQFF
.	TRBV19	.	TRBJ2-7	TGTGCCAGTAGTATCTCCCAGCGGAGGGTGTACGAGCAGTACTTC	CASSISQRRVYEQYF
TRBD2	TRBV28	.	TRBJ2-3	TGTGCCAGCAGTTCTAGCGGGAACACAGATACGCAGTATTTT	CASSSSGNTDTQYF